The 4 T cell receptor beta chains listed next were all sequenced from one sample in a study of high-grade serous ovarian cancer treatment subgroups. Tumor samples were taken before definitive surgery or chemotherapy. Sequenced by immunoSEQ multiplex PCR; TCRdb stores in-frame clones only, minus some. Of about 3,900 clones in the sample, 70% to 75% were seen once. The sequenced material came from tumor tissue. The receptors derive from a human donor with high-grade serous ovarian cancer.

The chain links TRBV12-5 to TRBJ2-7; 13 bases line up with TRBD2. The CDR3 has 14 amino acids. The J segment lost 6 bases and the V segment lost 6 bases, leaving 5 bases of the junction unmatched. CDR1 is LGHNT and CDR2 is FRNRAP in the germline V gene. CDR3 sequence: CASGLAGGLVEQYF. The CDR3 DNA sequence: TGTGCTAGTGGACTAGCGGGGGGGCTAGTCGAGCAGTACTTC. Drawing the rest from reference TRBV12-5 and TRBJ2-7, the complete variable domain is DARVTQTPRHKVTEMGQEVTMRCQPILGHNTVFWYRQTMMQGLELLAYFRNRAPLDDSGMPKDRFSAEMPDATLATLKIQPSEPRDSAVYFCASGLAGGLVEQYFGPGTRLTVT.

This chain links TRBV19 with TRBJ2-7; TRBD2 matches 12 bases. The CDR3 covers 16 residues. CDR1 and CDR2 (germline): LNHDA, SQIVND (reference sequence). Trimming removed 4 bases from V and 2 bases from J; junction bases left unmatched: 6. DNA of the CDR3: TGTGCCAGTAGTACCATGACTAGCGGGGGACCCTACGAGCAGTACTTC. Translation: CASSTMTSGGPYEQYF.

This chain joins TRBV5-5 and TRBJ1-1; D remains unclear. This CDR3 has 13 amino acids. The V end lost 3 bases, the J end lost 4 bases, and 10 bases lay between the germline ends. Germline CDR1 SGHKS, CDR2 YYEKEE (reference sequence). The chain's CDR3 is CASSSTGATEAFF. The CDR3, as DNA: TGTGCCAGCAGCTCGACTGGTGCCACTGAAGCTTTCTTT.

This clone was observed a few times. This chain joins TRBV4-2 and TRBJ1-5; 7 bases fit TRBD1. This CDR3 is 15 amino acids long. The germline V gene encodes CDR1 LGHNA and CDR2 YNFKEQ. V trimming: 5 bases; J trimming: 2 bases; junction bases outside the gene matches: 6. CDR3 sequence reads: CASSLDRTGNQPQHF. The CDR3 DNA is TGTGCCAGCAGCTTGGACAGGACCGGCAATCAGCCCCAGCATTTT.